This T cell receptor (beta chain) emerged from a study of cytomegalovirus exposure and HLA in healthy donors. It was with 60 Vbeta and 13 Jbeta primers that the PCR ran. Profiling relied on immunoSEQ multiplex PCR, and the TCRdb table lists in-frame clones only, not all of them. This table has approximately 190,000 clones, about nine tenths appearing once. The study, taken as a whole, reports: It was reported that the classifier diagnosed cytomegalovirus status with high specificity and sensitivity in both the original and validation cohorts. Follow-up analysis found HLA locus-dependent TCR association rates, highest for DRB1 and lowest for HLA-C.

V dropped 4 bases and J dropped 0 bases, with 15 bases sitting between them. CDR1 is SGHKS, CDR2 YYEKEE, per germline (reference sequence). The CDR3 sequence is 16 residues long. At the time of sampling, donors were nominally healthy, though unrecorded immune exposures were likely. This clone was seen once. Its target is unknown. The chain combines TRBV5-5 with TRBJ2-3, with a possible D match to TRBD2 (6 bases). The sample comprised PBMCs. This TCR was recovered from a boy between 2 and 15 years old in good health and CMV-seronegative. In nucleotides, the CDR3 is TGTGCCAGCAGCGCCGCGGGGATTCCTAGCACAGATACGCAGTATTTT. It encodes CASSAAGIPSTDTQYF.